The present T cell receptor beta chain was sequenced within a study of shared T cell receptors in the human thymus. Measured with immunoSEQ multiplex PCR; TCRdb has only the in-frame clones, and not every one. In the table there are just under 550,000 clones, 78% of which are singletons. In this sample, this clone turned up a few times. The CDR3 runs 15 residues. The V end lost 6 bases, the J end lost 8 bases, and 20 bases lay between the germline ends. Per germline, CDR1 MDHEN and CDR2 SYDVKM. These same data were also listed under a study on human thymus T cells.

The clonotype comes from a boy under two years old with a congenital heart defect. Sequencing input: thymocytes. V usage is TRBV28 and J usage is TRBJ1-3, with D unclear. CDR3 amino acids: CASSPPAKSGDTIYF. In nucleotides, the CDR3 is TGTGCCAGCAGCCCTCCCGCAAAGTCGGGTGACACCATATATTTT.